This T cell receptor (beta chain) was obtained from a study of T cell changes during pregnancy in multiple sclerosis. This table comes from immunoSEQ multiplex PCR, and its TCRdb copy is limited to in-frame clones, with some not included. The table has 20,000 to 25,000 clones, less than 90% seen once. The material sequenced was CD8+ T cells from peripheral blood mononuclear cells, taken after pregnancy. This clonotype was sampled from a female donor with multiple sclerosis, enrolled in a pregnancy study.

The CDR3 DNA reads TGTGCCAGCAGTGTGACCGGGACTAGCGTAGATACGCAGTATTTT. It codes for CASSVTGTSVDTQYF. This chain uses TRBV6-4 with TRBJ2-3; 10 nucleotides line up with TRBD2. The CDR3 spans 15 residues. The germline V gene encodes CDR1 MRHNA and CDR2 SNTAGT. The V segment lost 4 bases and the J segment 5 bases; nucleotides outside the gene matches: 6.